These 21 T cell receptor beta chains came from one sample sequenced in a study of PD-1 blockade in classical Hodgkin lymphoma (dated by TCRdb to the early 2020s). Library prep was done by the immunoSEQ multiplex PCR assay. TCRdb retrieved this table from immuneACCESS and kept in-frame rearrangements only. Not all clones are present; in checked studies, unresolved V genes account for under half, and no reason is known for the remainder. This sample gives tens of thousands of clones in total; 91% of them show up just once. The ten largest account for about 9.3% of the sample. Reading the label with the study, this specimen's time point is: cycle 4 day 1 (C4D1), after around six weeks of nivolumab. Relapse after autologous stem cell transplantation had occurred in all trial patients, and cohorts A, B and C were distinguished by prior brentuximab vedotin exposure. Sequencing was performed on peripheral blood mononuclear cells (PBMCs), taken before the fourth cycle of nivolumab. The receptors derive from a human donor with classical Hodgkin lymphoma.

The J gene is TRBJ2-7, the V gene TRBV5-3; TRBD1 aligns across 9 bases. TRBV5-3 is recorded as an ORF, its role being uncertain. The CDR3 covers 14 residues. Trimming at V came to 0 bases and at J to 4 bases, leaving 2 bases not matched to a gene. The DNA for the CDR3 is TGTGCCAGAAGCTTGGCGGGACAGGGATACGAGCAGTACTTC. Its translation: CARSLAGQGYEQYF.

The chain recombines TRBV5-4 with TRBJ1-2; 7 bases are shared with TRBD1. The CDR3 is 14 amino acids. Germline CDR1 and CDR2: SGHNT and YYREEE (reference sequence). V lost 1 base, J lost 4 bases, and 4 bases stayed unmatched. Written as DNA, the CDR3 is TGTGCCAGCAGCTTGAAAGGGACAGCCTATGGCTACACCTTC. Residues: CASSLKGTAYGYTF.

The rearrangement uses TRBV7-2 and TRBJ2-1, with D perhaps being TRBD1 or TRBD2 (6 bases each). V dropped 1 base and J dropped 8 bases, with 18 bases sitting between them. Per germline, CDR1 SGHTA and CDR2 FQGNSA. This CDR3 spans 16 amino acids. The CDR3 DNA is TGTGCCAGCAGCTTAGGGTCAGGGGTTGGAGGGCATGAGCAGTTCTTC. Translating it yields CASSLGSGVGGHEQFF.

The genes are TRBV9 and TRBJ1-2; D not resolved. V lost 2 bases and J 7 bases, leaving 18 bases between the germline ends. The CDR3 is made up of 15 amino acids. The germline V gene has CDR1 SGDLS and CDR2 YYNGEE. This CDR3 is CASSVGAEGWSGYTF. CDR3 nucleotide sequence: TGTGCCAGCAGCGTGGGAGCCGAGGGATGGAGTGGCTACACCTTC.

The V gene is TRBV6-1, the J gene TRBJ1-4; no reliable D call. The ends were cut back, 6 bases at V and 7 bases at J, with 9 bases in the middle. From germline, CDR1 is MNHNS and CDR2 SASEGT. The CDR3 is 12 residues long. The CDR3 loop reads CASSGHGEKLFF. The CDR3 nucleotides read TGTGCCAGCAGCGGGCATGGTGAAAAACTGTTTTTT.

The genes are TRBV10-3 and TRBJ2-1, with D possibly matching TRBD2 (5 bases). V was pared by 5 bases and J by 10 bases, with 15 bases between. Germline V gives CDR1 ENHRY, CDR2 SYGVKD. This CDR3 contains 13 residues. As DNA, the CDR3 is TGTGCCATCAGTCTATCTAGCAGGTACGAGCAGTTCTTC. It is translated as CAISLSSRYEQFF.

DNA of the CDR3: TGTGCCAGCAGTTACTCGATGGTTTCTGGCTACACCTTC. It yields the protein CASSYSMVSGYTF. The V gene is TRBV6-5, the J gene TRBJ1-2, with D unresolved. Trimming stripped 0 bases from V and 7 bases from J, with 9 bases between. The CDR3 is 13 residues long. Germline lookup yields CDR1 MNHEY and CDR2 SVGAGI.

The genes are TRBV2 and TRBJ1-6; possible D gene TRBD1, 6 bases. Germline V CDR1 and CDR2: SNHLY, FYNNEI. Trimming took 0 bases from V and 9 from J, leaving 15 bases between them. This CDR3 is built from 16 residues. This chain's CDR3 is CASSEAHPGVGSPLHF. The CDR3 DNA is TGTGCCAGCAGTGAAGCGCACCCAGGGGTAGGTTCACCCCTCCACTTT.

The chain couples TRBV6-5 to TRBJ2-2; D gene ambiguous. Germline V gives CDR1 MNHEY, CDR2 SVGAGI. The CDR3 sequence is 13 residues long. The ends were cut back, 5 bases at V and 7 bases at J, with 11 bases in the middle. The CDR3 reads CASSAYTLGELFF. Here the CDR3 DNA reads TGTGCCAGCAGTGCCTACACCCTCGGGGAGCTGTTTTTT.

This clone was seen a single time. The V gene is TRBV7-6, the J gene TRBJ2-7; D is uncertain. The V gene lost 0 bases and the J gene lost 4 bases, with 7 bases spanning the gap. The CDR3 runs to 13 residues. Germline values: CDR1 SGHVS, CDR2 FNYEAQ. CDR3 nucleotides: TGTGCCAGCAGCTTAGCGGCCGGGTACGAGCAGTACTTC. Protein product: CASSLAAGYEQYF.

The chain employs TRBV10-3 and TRBJ1-2; D is undetermined. In germline, CDR1 is ENHRY, CDR2 SYGVKD. V lost 6 bases and J 2 bases, leaving 16 bases between the germline ends. This CDR3 region has 15 residues. CDR3 amino acids: CAIRGSSVANYGYTF. CDR3 nucleotide sequence: TGTGCCATCAGGGGATCGTCGGTAGCCAACTATGGCTACACCTTC.

This chain joins TRBV4-1 and TRBJ1-5; no clear D gene. With 2 bases removed from V and 0 bases from J, the gap between germline ends came to 26 bases. This CDR3 region has 21 residues. Germline V CDR1 and CDR2: MGHRA, YSYEKL. The CDR3 DNA follows: TGCGCCAGCAGCCAATCGGGTTTGTCAACAACAGACCTACATAGCAATCAGCCCCAGCATTTT. It encodes CASSQSGLSTTDLHSNQPQHF.

This chain joins TRBV21-1 and TRBJ2-1; the table calls TRBD2, which could not be checked here. TRBV21-1 is given as a pseudogene. This CDR3 has 17 residues. Here the CDR3 DNA reads TGTGCCAGCAGCAACCGTATCCCTATAAGCTCCTACAATGAGCAGTTCTTC. It yields the protein CASSNRIPISSYNEQFF.

The chain combines TRBV10-2 with TRBJ2-2; TRBD2 aligns across 7 bases. Trimming cost V 1 base and J 5 bases; bases outside gene matches: 4. Per the germline V gene, CDR1 is WSHSY and CDR2 is SAAADI. This CDR3 contains 15 residues. The CDR3 region is CASSELRGLTGELFF. Here the CDR3 DNA reads TGCGCCAGCAGTGAGTTGCGGGGGTTGACCGGGGAGCTGTTTTTT.

The V gene is TRBV6-5, the J gene TRBJ1-2; D not certain. CDR3 size: 15 residues. Trimming left V 6 bases short and J 3 bases short, with 17 bases between. The germline CDR1 and CDR2 sequences are MNHEY and SVGAGI. The CDR3 sequence is CASSSPPEADYGYTF. In DNA form, the CDR3 reads TGTGCCAGCAGCAGCCCCCCAGAGGCAGACTATGGCTACACCTTC.

This clone was found once. The rearrangement links TRBV27 to TRBJ2-7, with D perhaps TRBD2 (6 bases). The V and J ends lost 3 bases and 4 bases respectively, with 10 bases between them. CDR3 size: 13 residues. CDR1 and CDR2 (germline): MNHEY, SMNVEV (reference sequence). The CDR3 DNA follows: TGTGCCAGCAGTTTCGGGGGAAGATACGAGCAGTACTTC. Its protein product is CASSFGGRYEQYF.

The V call is TRBV11-2, the J call TRBJ1-1, with D unresolved. The germline CDR1 and CDR2 sequences are SGHAT and FQNNGV. Trimming took 4 bases from V and 4 from J, leaving 19 bases between them. The CDR3 extends over 16 amino acids. CDR3 amino acids: CASSSTPHGFGTEAFF. In DNA, the CDR3 is TGTGCCAGCAGCTCCACACCTCACGGGTTTGGCACTGAAGCTTTCTTT.

This clone was seen once. The chain combines TRBV10-3 with TRBJ2-2, with 9 positions matching TRBD1. The J segment lost 6 bases and the V segment lost 3 bases, leaving 23 bases of the junction unmatched. Germline V CDR1 and CDR2: ENHRY, SYGVKD. This CDR3 has 21 residues. CDR3 protein: CAISEYIGTGFQRAASGELFF. The CDR3, as DNA: TGTGCCATCAGTGAATATATAGGGACAGGGTTCCAACGCGCGGCGTCCGGGGAGCTGTTTTTT.

The chain has TRBV6-5 and TRBJ1-2, with no clear D. There are 15 residues in the CDR3. CDR1 and CDR2 (germline): MNHEY, SVGAGI. Trimming stripped 2 bases from V and 3 bases from J, with 13 bases between. Here the CDR3 reads CASSYSTDVYYGYTF. DNA for the CDR3: TGTGCCAGCAGTTACAGTACGGATGTTTACTATGGCTACACCTTC.

This clone was counted once. The chain combines TRBV6-5 with TRBJ2-7; D remains ambiguous. Trimming left V 2 bases short and J 3 bases short, with 8 bases between. CDR3 length: 13 residues. Germline values: CDR1 MNHEY, CDR2 SVGAGI. The CDR3 bases are TGTGCCAGCAGTTACAGATCGGGCTACGAGCAGTACTTC. Its translation is CASSYRSGYEQYF.

The chain carries TRBV7-9 and TRBJ1-2, with TRBD1 matching 8 bases. CDR1 is SEHNR, CDR2 FQNEAQ, per germline (reference sequence). V trimming: 4 bases; J trimming: 6 bases; junction bases outside the gene matches: 16. The CDR3 length is 17 residues. CDR3: CASSSVTGQGVPHGYTF. CDR3 coding DNA: TGTGCCAGCAGCTCTGTTACTGGACAGGGAGTTCCACATGGCTACACCTTC.